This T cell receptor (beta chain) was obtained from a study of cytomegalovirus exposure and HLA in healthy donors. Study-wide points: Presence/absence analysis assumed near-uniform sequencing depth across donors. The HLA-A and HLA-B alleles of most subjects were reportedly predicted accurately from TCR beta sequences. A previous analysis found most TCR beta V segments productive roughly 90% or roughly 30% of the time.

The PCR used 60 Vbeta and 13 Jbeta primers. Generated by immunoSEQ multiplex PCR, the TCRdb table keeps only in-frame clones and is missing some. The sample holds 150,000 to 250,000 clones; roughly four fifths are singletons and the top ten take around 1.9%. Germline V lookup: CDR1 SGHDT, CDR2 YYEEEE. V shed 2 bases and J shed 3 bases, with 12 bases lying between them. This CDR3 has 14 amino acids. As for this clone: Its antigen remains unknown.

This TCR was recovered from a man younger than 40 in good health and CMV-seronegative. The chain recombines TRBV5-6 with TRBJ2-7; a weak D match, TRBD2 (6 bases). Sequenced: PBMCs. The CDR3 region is CASSFTWGLYEQYF. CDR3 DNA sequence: TGTGCCAGCAGCTTCACGTGGGGACTCTACGAGCAGTACTTC.